The text below deals with one T cell receptor beta chain. Its antigen is currently unknown. The PCR was carried out with 60 Vbeta primers and 13 Jbeta primers. Sequencing used immunoSEQ multiplex PCR; TCRdb keeps in-frame clones, though not all of them. This table has 85,000 to 120,000 clones, roughly 77% appearing once. This specimen belongs to a study of cytomegalovirus exposure and HLA in healthy donors. On the study more broadly: About 200 million T cells yielded 117 million unique TCR beta sequences in earlier analysis. Of all 400 or so donors who were genotyped, roughly 81% belonged to the Caucasian-associated ancestry cluster.

Findings and caveats of the study: Some V segments, including TRBV6-2 and TRBV6-3, were excluded as indistinguishable.

The CDR3 contains 15 residues. V was pared by 4 bases and J by 4 bases, with 17 bases between. The TCR originated in a man in his forties or fifties in good health and CMV-seronegative. The V gene is TRBV23-1, the J gene TRBJ2-7; perhaps TRBD1 as D (6 bases). TRBV23-1 is an open reading frame whose function is uncertain. The sequenced sample was PBMCs. CDR3 DNA: TGCGCCAGCAGTCGGTTACAGGGTAGAGGATACGAGCAGTACTTC. Translated, it gives CASSRLQGRGYEQYF.